This section outlines one T cell receptor beta chain sequence together with its context. Its target is unknown. At one boundary the junction diverges from the germline segment, which might be a read error. Assay used: immunoSEQ multiplex PCR; TCRdb lists only in-frame clones, some missing. Among around 100,000 clones listed, 90% were seen once. The CDR3 has 15 amino acids. The germline V gene has CDR1 MGHDK and CDR2 SYGVNS. Time point reported: cycle 4 day 1 (C4D1), after 6 weeks of nivolumab. Every patient was affected by relapse after autologous stem cell transplantation, while exposure to brentuximab vedotin was not uniform. Progressive disease, partial response or complete response was each patient's best response. This specimen comes from a study of PD-1 blockade in classical Hodgkin lymphoma. Study context: Once every 2 weeks, patients received intravenous nivolumab at 3 mg/kg.

Points from the study as a whole: Later analyses included only patients treated at least 1 year post-ASCT. Differences between repertoires have undefined causes, possibly disease activity or prior therapy.

The chain couples TRBV25-1 to TRBJ1-1; D unclear. The sample here was peripheral blood mononuclear cells (PBMCs), taken before the fourth cycle of nivolumab. The receptor comes from a human donor with classical Hodgkin lymphoma. The CDR3 DNA sequence: TGTGCCAGCGGTGAATTGTGGGCAGAGAACACTGAAGCTTTCTTT. It translates to CASGELWAENTEAFF. Supplemented by reference TRBV25-1 and TRBJ1-1, the full variable domain reads EADIYQTPRYLVIGTGKKITLECSQTMGHDKMYWYQQDPGMELHLIHYSYGVNSTEKGDLSSESTVSRIRTEHFPLTLESARPSHTSQYLCASGELWAENTEAFFGQGTRLTVV.